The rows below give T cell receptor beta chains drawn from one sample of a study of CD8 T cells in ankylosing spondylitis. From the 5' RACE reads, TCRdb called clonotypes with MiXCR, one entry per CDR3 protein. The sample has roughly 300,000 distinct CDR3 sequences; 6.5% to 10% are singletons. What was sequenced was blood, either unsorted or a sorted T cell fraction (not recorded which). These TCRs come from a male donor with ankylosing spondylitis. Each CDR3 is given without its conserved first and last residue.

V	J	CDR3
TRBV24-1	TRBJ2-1	ATSAGGSYNEQF
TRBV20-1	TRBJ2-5	SAKGLAETQY
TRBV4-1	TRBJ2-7	ASSHPGWDEQY
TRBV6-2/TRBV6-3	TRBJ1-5	ASSLQGLVKPQH
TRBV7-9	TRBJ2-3	ASSFRTNREQY
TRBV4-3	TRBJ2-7	ASSQDYGTASYEQY
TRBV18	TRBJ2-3	ASAPTGGWDTQY
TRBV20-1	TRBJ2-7	SARDRGNTYEQY
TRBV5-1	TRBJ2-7	ASSSDGTYEQY
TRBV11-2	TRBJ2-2	ASSQVGTVNTGELF
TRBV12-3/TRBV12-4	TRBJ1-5	ASSPLQGRDQPQH
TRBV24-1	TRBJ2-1	ATHGGKTYNEQF
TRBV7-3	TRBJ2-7	ASSLGAKTGQY
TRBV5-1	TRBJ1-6	ASSLGAPGQQNSPLH
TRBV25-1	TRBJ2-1	ASSAGTAEGGSYNEQF
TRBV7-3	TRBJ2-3	ASSLSQADTQY
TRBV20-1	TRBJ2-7	SARLAGGHEQY
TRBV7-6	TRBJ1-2	ASSLIGQGGGYT
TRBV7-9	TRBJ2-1	ASSPRTGFTEQF
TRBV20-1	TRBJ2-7	SARDRTSGRHEQY
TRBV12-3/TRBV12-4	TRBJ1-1	ASSLGISGNTEAF
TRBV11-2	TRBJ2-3	ASSPIQGADTQY
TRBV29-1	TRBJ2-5	SVEGAGGGETQY
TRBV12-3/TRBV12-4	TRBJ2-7	ASSSTGTPHYEQY
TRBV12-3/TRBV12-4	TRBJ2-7	ASSLAGGRSEQY
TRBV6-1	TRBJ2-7	ASRSGLAAYEQY
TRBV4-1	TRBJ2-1	ASSSPRGEKRANEQF
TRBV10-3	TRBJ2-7	AISESSSVYEQY
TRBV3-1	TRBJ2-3	ASSSARVDTQY
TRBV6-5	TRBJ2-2	ASSYDRSVGELF
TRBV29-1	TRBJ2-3	SVPGTSADTQY
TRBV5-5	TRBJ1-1	ASSSRTILTEAF
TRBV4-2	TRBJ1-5	ASSQEGGVQPQH
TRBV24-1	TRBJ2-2	ATSDPWTATGELF
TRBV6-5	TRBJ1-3	ASSYSVGHLSGNTIY
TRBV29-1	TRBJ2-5	SVGIWPGMETQY
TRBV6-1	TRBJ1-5	ASRSNRGNQPQH
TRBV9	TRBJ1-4	ASSVVGGDEKLF
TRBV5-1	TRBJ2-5	ASSPLRGAQETQY
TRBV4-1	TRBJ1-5	AGSRTGRGGNQPQH
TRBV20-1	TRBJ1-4	SAGEQGWSEKLF
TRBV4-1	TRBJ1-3	ASSQDFGTARLTLNTIY
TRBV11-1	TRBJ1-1	ASSQPGQGMKGVNTEAF
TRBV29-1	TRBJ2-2	SALRRRTGELF
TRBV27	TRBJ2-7	ASSLYRLAGAYEQY